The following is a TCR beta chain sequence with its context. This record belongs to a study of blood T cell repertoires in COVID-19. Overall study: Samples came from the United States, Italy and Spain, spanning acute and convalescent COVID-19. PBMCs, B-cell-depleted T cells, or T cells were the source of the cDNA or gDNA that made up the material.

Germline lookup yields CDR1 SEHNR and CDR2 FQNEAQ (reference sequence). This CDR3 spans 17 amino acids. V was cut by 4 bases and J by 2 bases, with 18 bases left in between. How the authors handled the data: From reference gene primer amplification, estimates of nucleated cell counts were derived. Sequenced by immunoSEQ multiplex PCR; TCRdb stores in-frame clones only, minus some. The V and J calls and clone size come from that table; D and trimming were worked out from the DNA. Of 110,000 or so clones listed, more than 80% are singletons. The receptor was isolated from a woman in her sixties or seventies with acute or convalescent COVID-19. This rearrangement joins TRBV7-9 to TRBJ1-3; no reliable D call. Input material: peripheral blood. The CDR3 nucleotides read TGTGCCAGCAGCTCGGAGGGAGGACCAAGGGCTGGAAACACCATATATTTT. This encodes CASSSEGGPRAGNTIYF.